This entry lists 7 T cell receptor beta chains sequenced from one sample in a study of beta chain features in type 1 diabetes. The study, taken as a whole, reports: Shorter TCRB CDR3s, moderately but significantly so, were found in Type 1 diabetes patients in all four CD4+ subsets.

No antigen has been assigned to these receptors. The sequenced template was cDNA made from the entire isolated RNA. Repertoires were generated with immunoSEQ multiplex PCR, while TCRdb's copy carries only in-frame clones and drops some. The table lists around 180,000 clones, around 8% of them singletons. Sequenced input: central memory CD4+ T cells from blood. The receptors stem from a woman in her thirties or forties with type 1 diabetes.

This clone was recorded a few times. The chain carries TRBV15 and TRBJ1-1, with a tentative D call TRBD1 (6 bases). Germline V gene data show CDR1 as LNHNV and CDR2 as YYDKDF (reference sequence). V lost 2 bases and J lost 2, with 15 bases in between. This CDR3 has 16 residues. DNA for the CDR3: TGTGCCACCAGCAGACAGGGGCCGGGGCTAAACACTGAAGCTTTCTTT. Translation: CATSRQGPGLNTEAFF.

This chain uses TRBV13 with TRBJ1-3; no clear D gene. Germline lookup yields CDR1 PRHDT and CDR2 FYEKMQ (reference sequence). V was pared by 3 bases and J by 0 bases, with 9 bases between. The CDR3 runs to 15 residues. CDR3 coding DNA: TGTGCCAGCAGCTTCAAGATGAGCTCTGGAAACACCATATATTTT. Its protein is CASSFKMSSGNTIYF.

This clone was counted many times. The V call is TRBV19, the J call TRBJ2-7, with D perhaps TRBD2 (6 bases). Germline CDR1 is LNHDA and CDR2 is SQIVND (reference sequence). The CDR3 spans 15 residues. With 3 bases removed from V and 2 bases from J, the gap between germline ends came to 14 bases. CDR3 in amino acids: CASSISAAGTYEQYF. In DNA form, the CDR3 reads TGTGCCAGTAGTATCTCGGCAGCGGGTACCTACGAGCAGTACTTC.

The chain combines TRBV4-1 with TRBJ2-5, with TRBD1 matching over 8 bases. The germline V gene encodes CDR1 MGHRA and CDR2 YSYEKL. This CDR3 contains 14 residues. V was pared by 4 bases and J by 2 bases, with 3 bases of the junction left unmatched. The CDR3 spells CASSPDRGQETQYF. The CDR3 DNA reads TGCGCCAGCAGCCCCGACAGGGGTCAAGAGACCCAGTACTTC.

The rearrangement uses TRBV7-2 and TRBJ2-7; 9 nucleotides line up with TRBD1. The germline V gene encodes CDR1 SGHTA and CDR2 FQGNSA. Unmatched junction bases numbered 5, after V lost 3 bases and J lost 5 bases. CDR3 length: 14 amino acids. The CDR3 DNA reads TGTGCCAGCAGCTTGGGACAGGGTTTCGACGAGCAGTACTTC. Protein: CASSLGQGFDEQYF.

This clone was picked up a small number of times. The CDR3 DNA is TGTGCCAGCACCACAGGGGGCATCGGAAACACCATATATTTT. It codes for CASTTGGIGNTIYF. This chain links TRBV6-6 with TRBJ1-3; 9 positions agree with TRBD1. The CDR3 covers 14 residues. Losses at the gene ends were 7 bases for V and 4 bases for J; bases not matched to a gene: 5. Germline assignment: CDR1 MNHNY and CDR2 SVGAGI (reference sequence).

J is TRBJ1-2 and V is TRBV14; weak D call: TRBD1 (5 bases). Per germline, CDR1 SGHDN and CDR2 FVKESK. Between the trimmed V and J ends, which lost 5 bases and 5 bases, there was a span of 12 bases. The CDR3 runs to 13 residues. CDR3 bases: TGTGCCAGCAGCTCCGGGACTTCATATGGCTACACCTTC. It is translated as CASSSGTSYGYTF.